Detailed here is one TCR beta chain. Its antigen is as yet unknown. TCRdb called the reads again in MiXCR, with one record for every CDR3 protein. Of 140,000 to 150,000 distinct CDR3 sequences listed, over 30% are singletons. The record originates from a study of T cell repertoires in cytomegalovirus infection. Study-level background: In the study, CMV epitopes included recently identified HLA-C-restricted and well-studied HLA-B-restricted ones. CMV infection together with matching HLA type was indicated by public TCR beta signatures. The study's findings and limits: Cumulative public TCR beta family frequency identified carriers of CMV plus the relevant HLA. The ex vivo response was dominated by HLA-C-restricted CMV-specific TCR beta clonotypes.

The germline CDR1 and CDR2 sequences are LNHDA and SQIVND (reference sequence). The CDR3 has 17 amino acids. V was clipped by 3 bases and J by 7 bases; unmatched bases: 13. The V call is TRBV19, the J call TRBJ2-1; TRBD2 matches at 9 bases. The receptor's source is a human donor in good health (CMV status not recorded). Some clones in this sample may be carry-over from other donors' samples. The sequences come from CD8+ T cells from cultured PBMCs, collected from culture after CMV antigen stimulation. The CDR3 region is CASSMSVAAGGWNEQFF. The CDR3 DNA is TGTGCCAGTAGTATGTCGGTCGCGGCGGGGGGGTGGAATGAGCAGTTCTTC.